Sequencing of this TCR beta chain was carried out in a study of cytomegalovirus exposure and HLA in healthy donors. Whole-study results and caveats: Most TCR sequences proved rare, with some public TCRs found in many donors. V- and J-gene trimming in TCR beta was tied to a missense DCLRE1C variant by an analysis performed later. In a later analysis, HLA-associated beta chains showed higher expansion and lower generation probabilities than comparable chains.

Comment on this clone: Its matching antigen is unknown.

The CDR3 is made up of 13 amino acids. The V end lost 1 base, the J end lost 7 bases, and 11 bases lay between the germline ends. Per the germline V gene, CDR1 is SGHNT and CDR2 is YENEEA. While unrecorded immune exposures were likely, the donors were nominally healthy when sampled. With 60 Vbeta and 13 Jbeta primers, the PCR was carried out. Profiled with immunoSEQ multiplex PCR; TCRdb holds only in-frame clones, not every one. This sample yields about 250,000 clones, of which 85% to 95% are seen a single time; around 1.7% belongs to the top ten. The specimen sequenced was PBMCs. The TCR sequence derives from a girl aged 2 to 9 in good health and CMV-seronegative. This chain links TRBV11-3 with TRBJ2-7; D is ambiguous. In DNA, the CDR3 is TGTGCCAGCAGCTTAGGGAGCCTCGGGGAGCAGTACTTC. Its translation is CASSLGSLGEQYF.